The text below deals with one TCR beta chain. It has no known antigen specificity. The input lacks base qualities; no much larger clone sits a single base away. cDNA synthesis used template-switch 5'RACE with a primer carrying a 10-nucleotide random unique molecular identifier tagging each TCR transcript. Over 160 million TCR-beta sequences, covering 15-18 subjects, were produced in each sequencing run. Total RNA was extracted with the RNeasy kit. TCR-beta VDJ regions were amplified with primers for the TCR constant region and the 5'RACE anchor, using the KAPA Real-time Library Amplification kit. A first PCR added sample indexes and Illumina adaptors, and a second PCR then raised library yield. After purification with Ampure beads, the TCR product of roughly 650 bp was size-selected on a 2% E-gel SizeSelection system. Before pooling, library quality was assessed on a Bioanalyzer, concentration was determined with Qubit, and library quantification was performed with the Kapa Library Quantification kit. An Illumina HiSeq 2500 was used to sequence the libraries paired-end at 2 x 150 bp. To increase sequence diversity, about 23-30% phiX was spiked into each library pool. In the original analysis: Quality-filtered reads were processed with the UMI-based MiGEC pipeline, which removed over 85% of raw TCR sequences during error correction. VDJ genes were aligned to IMGT germline references, and clonotypes were defined by unique CDR3 amino acid sequence plus V-J genes. Clonal expansion, Shannon diversity and CDR3 relatedness were evaluated with VDJtools (CalcPairwiseDistances, ClusterSamples), while phylogenetic trees were built in CLCbio workbench. Clones with at least 8 unique UMIs were defined as expanded, with this threshold being based on coefficient-of-variation modelling across technical triplicates. Using fastp trimming at Q25 and MiXCR clonotype assembly, TCRdb reanalyzed the public sequencing data and kept in-frame beta chains. Rows with a matching CDR3 protein are joined into one entry that keeps the most common DNA and genes. The V and J calls were determined by TCRdb, not by the authors. This sample lists fewer than 25,000 distinct CDR3 sequences; 10% to 15% were detected once. The ten largest make up approximately 14% of the sample.

Libraries from unsorted PBMCs were made from 2 million PBMCs kept in RNAlater at -80 degrees C until RNA extraction. Peripheral blood was subjected to Ficoll-Hypaque density gradient centrifugation to isolate PBMCs, which were then cryopreserved in liquid nitrogen. The germline V gene supplies CDR1 SQVTM and CDR2 ANQGSEA. The CDR3 numbers 15 residues from cysteine through phenylalanine. The DNA shown is the 45-base CDR3, in frame from base 1. This record comes from a study of neurological immune-mediated disorders (dated by TCRdb to about 2019). The study in broad terms: Peripheral blood TCR-beta repertoires from HTLV-I-associated myelopathy (HAM/TSP) patients, multiple sclerosis patients and healthy controls were compared by UMI-based sequencing. The approximately 96 TCR-beta libraries covered PBMC samples along with longitudinal samples, technical triplicates, and paired sorted CD4+ and CD8+ T-cell subsets. The cohort was made up of 68 subjects, consisting of about 15 HAM/TSP patients, roughly 35 multiple sclerosis patients and around 20 healthy controls. Study-level results and caveats: Across subjects, expanded clones never shared an identical CDR3 amino acid sequence, which suggests that the TCR-beta repertoires in every group were private. TCR clonal expansion was highest in HAM/TSP patients and lowest in MS patients, with MS patients falling below even healthy controls.

This chain is built from TRBV29-1 and TRBJ2-7; the D gene is possibly TRBD1, with 7 bases matching. The TCR comes from a woman aged 55-69 years with HTLV-1-associated myelopathy (HAM/TSP). What was sequenced was PBMCs. The DNA sequence is given as TGCATCCGGACTAACTCTCACAGGGGACCCTACGAGCAGTACTTC. This encodes CIRTNSHRGPYEQYF.